This is a list of T cell receptor beta chains from one sample in a study of control samples from healthy donors and cancer patients. Assay used: immunoSEQ multiplex PCR; TCRdb lists only in-frame clones, some missing. The sample has tens of thousands of clones; 84% are singletons. The sequenced sample was PBMCs. All receptors come from a woman aged 45 to 65 with lung cancer. CDR3s include the opening cysteine and the closing phenylalanine or tryptophan. A D gene is named only where the DNA matches it firmly. A clone size is listed for some rows: how often the clone was seen (once, few, many), or a class if it is expanded.

v_call	clone_size	j_call	d_call	cdr3_aa	cdr3_nt
TRBV6-5	once	TRBJ2-4	TRBD2	CASKGLAGAKNIQYF	TGTGCCAGTAAGGGGCTAGCGGGTGCCAAAAACATTCAGTACTTC
TRBV2	.	TRBJ1-1	TRBD1	CASIITGGMNTEAFF	TGTGCCAGCATCATCACAGGGGGAATGAACACTGAAGCTTTCTTT
TRBV27	.	TRBJ1-2	TRBD1	CASSFSATGVNYGYTF	TGTGCCAGCAGTTTTAGTGCGACAGGGGTGAACTATGGCTACACCTTC
TRBV12-3/TRBV12-4	few	TRBJ1-1	.	CASRRQNTEAFF	TGTGCCAGCAGACGACAGAACACTGAAGCTTTCTTT
TRBV2	.	TRBJ1-2	.	CASSERDNPSGYTF	TGTGCCAGCAGTGAACGGGACAATCCGAGTGGCTACACCTTC
TRBV5-1	once	TRBJ2-1	.	CASSLETGSYNEQFF	TGCGCCAGCAGCTTGGAGACAGGTTCCTACAATGAGCAGTTCTTC
TRBV18	.	TRBJ2-2	.	CASSPGVNTGELFF	TGTGCCAGCTCACCGGGAGTGAACACCGGGGAGCTGTTTTTT
TRBV5-6	.	TRBJ1-4	TRBD1	CASEATGVVNEKLFF	TGTGCCAGCGAGGCTACAGGGGTTGTTAATGAAAAACTGTTTTTT
TRBV2	.	TRBJ1-2	.	CASSGQRNYGYTF	TGTGCCAGCAGTGGGCAGAGAAACTATGGCTACACCTTC
TRBV12-3/TRBV12-4	.	TRBJ1-1	TRBD1	CASTLGQDWAFF	TGTGCCAGCACCTTGGGACAGGATTGGGCTTTCTTT
TRBV18	.	TRBJ2-2	.	CASSQSYTGELFF	TGTGCCAGCTCACAGAGTTACACCGGGGAGCTGTTTTTT
TRBV5-1	few	TRBJ1-2	TRBD1	CASSLARISPRDRASPRYGYTF	TGCGCCAGCAGCTTGGCCAGAATATCCCCCCGGGACAGGGCCTCCCCGAGGTATGGCTACACCTTC
TRBV9	.	TRBJ2-7	TRBD2	CASSLGTSGQTYEQYF	TGTGCCAGCAGCTTAGGGACTAGCGGACAAACCTACGAGCAGTACTTC
TRBV6-1	once	TRBJ1-3	.	CASSEGRGNTIYF	TGTGCCAGCAGTGAAGGCAGAGGAAACACCATATATTTT
TRBV5-1	.	TRBJ2-1	TRBD2	CASSELAGGPGEQFF	TGCGCCAGCAGCGAATTAGCGGGGGGGCCGGGTGAGCAGTTCTTC
TRBV6-6	.	TRBJ2-3	TRBD2	CASSYFGGDKDTQYF	TGTGCCAGCAGTTACTTCGGGGGGGACAAAGATACGCAGTATTTT
TRBV5-8	.	TRBJ1-5	TRBD1	CASSWDRGNQPQHF	TGTGCCAGCAGCTGGGACAGGGGGAATCAGCCCCAGCATTTT
TRBV7-2	.	TRBJ2-7	.	CASSLTGASSYEQYF	TGTGCCAGCAGCTTAACCGGGGCGAGCTCCTACGAGCAGTACTTC